This passage covers 29 T cell receptor beta chains from one sample sequenced in a study of blood T cell repertoires in COVID-19. Profiled with immunoSEQ multiplex PCR; TCRdb holds only in-frame clones, not every one. The profile shows about 100,000 clones, more than 85% of them singletons. Input material: peripheral blood. The receptors here all came from a man in his sixties with acute or convalescent COVID-19.

This clone appeared a few times. The chain joins TRBV6-5 to TRBJ1-1, with D unclear. The CDR3 loop spans 13 amino acids. The germline V gene has CDR1 MNHEY and CDR2 SVGAGI. The V end was cut by 6 bases, the J end by 0 bases, with 8 bases between. CDR3 coding DNA: TGTGCCAGCAGACCCGAGATGAACACTGAAGCTTTCTTT. Translation: CASRPEMNTEAFF.

V is TRBV6-5 and J is TRBJ2-7, with no clear D. Trimming took off 4 bases at V and 9 bases at J, with 13 bases between the two ends. CDR3 length equals 12 residues. Germline values: CDR1 MNHEY, CDR2 SVGAGI. CDR3 nucleotides: TGTGCCAGCAGTTCTGACGGGTTCCGGCAGTACTTC. Translation: CASSSDGFRQYF.

V gene TRBV7-8 combines with J gene TRBJ2-1, with TRBD1 as a possible D gene (5 bases). From germline, CDR1 is SGHVS and CDR2 FQNEAQ. This CDR3 region has 12 residues. Trimming removed 0 bases from V and 10 bases from J, with 7 bases in between. The CDR3 DNA follows: TGTGCCAGCAGCTTAGCGAGGACAGAGCAGTTCTTC. Its protein is CASSLARTEQFF.

The V and J genes are TRBV7-9 and TRBJ2-5, with 7 bases aligning to TRBD1. The CDR3 has 15 residues. Trimming removed 5 bases from V and 5 bases from J; junction bases left unmatched: 11. Germline CDR1 and CDR2: SEHNR and FQNEAQ (reference sequence). The CDR3 coding sequence is TGTGCCAGCAGCCCTCCCGGGACAGTCGGGGAGACCCAGTACTTC. Amino acids: CASSPPGTVGETQYF. Looking up the rest from reference TRBV7-9 and TRBJ2-5 gives the full variable domain: DTGVSQNPRHKITKRGQNVTFRCDPISEHNRLYWYRQTLGQGPEFLTYFQNEAQLEKSRLLSDRFSAERPKGSFSTLEIQRTEQGDSAMYLCASSPPGTVGETQYFGPGTRLLVL.

The gene calls are TRBV10-3 and TRBJ2-1; 7 nucleotides match TRBD2. Trimming removed 6 bases from V and 6 bases from J; junction bases left unmatched: 8. Germline CDR1 is ENHRY and CDR2 is SYGVKD. The CDR3 loop spans 14 amino acids. For the CDR3, the DNA is TGTGCCATCAGGGTTAGTCTAGCGGCCAATGAGCAGTTCTTC. This encodes CAIRVSLAANEQFF.

CDR3: CASRLALSSGRREGTDTQYF. Written as DNA, the CDR3 is TGTGCAAGTCGCTTAGCGCTATCTAGCGGGAGGCGGGAGGGGACAGATACGCAGTATTTT. The V call is TRBV12-2, the J call TRBJ2-3; TRBD2 reflects the table's D call only, with no check against the DNA. TRBV12-2 is a known pseudogene. The CDR3 extends over 20 amino acids.

The chain couples TRBV3-1 (or the pseudogene TRBV3-2) to TRBJ2-1; no firm D call. The CDR3 is made up of 15 amino acids. Per germline, CDR1 LGHDT and CDR2 YNNKEL (reference sequence). Between the trimmed V and J ends, which lost 1 base and 6 bases, there was a span of 13 bases. The CDR3 is CASSQGDGGSNEQFF. CDR3 in DNA: TGTGCCAGCAGCCAAGGTGATGGTGGCAGCAATGAGCAGTTCTTC.

This clone has more than one count but fewer than ten. The rearrangement links TRBV19 to TRBJ2-1, with D possibly TRBD1 on 5 matching bases. Deletions cut 1 base from V and 1 base from J, with 8 bases between. This CDR3 spans 15 amino acids. The germline V gene encodes CDR1 LNHDA and CDR2 SQIVND (reference sequence). The CDR3 reads CASSIGQSSYNEQFF. The CDR3 nucleotides are TGTGCCAGTAGTATAGGACAGTCTTCCTACAATGAGCAGTTCTTC.

The chain uses TRBV3-1 (or the pseudogene TRBV3-2) and TRBJ1-2; possibly TRBD1 for D (6 bases). Germline assignment: CDR1 LGHDT and CDR2 YNNKEL (reference sequence). The V end was cut by 5 bases, the J end by 4 bases, with 8 bases between. The CDR3 spans 12 residues. The CDR3, as DNA: TGTGCCAGCAGCGACAGGATCTATGGCTACACCTTC. Protein: CASSDRIYGYTF.

V gene TRBV19 combines with J gene TRBJ2-5; TRBD2 might be the D (5 bases). V lost 3 bases to trimming and J lost 5 bases, with 13 bases between them. Germline V CDR1 and CDR2: LNHDA, SQIVND (reference sequence). The CDR3 extends over 14 amino acids. In DNA form, the CDR3 reads TGTGCCAGTAGTATTTTCGACCGGAGGGAGACCCAGTACTTC. Protein sequence: CASSIFDRRETQYF.

The V and J genes are TRBV5-1 and TRBJ2-1, with a weak D call TRBD1 (7 bases). With 0 bases removed from V and 8 bases from J, the gap between germline ends came to 15 bases. The CDR3 runs 15 residues. The germline V gene encodes CDR1 SGHRS and CDR2 YFSETQ. The CDR3 loop is CASSLAGDRVDEQFF. As DNA, the CDR3 is TGCGCCAGCAGCTTGGCGGGGGACAGAGTCGATGAGCAGTTCTTC.

The V call is TRBV9, the J call TRBJ2-3; D is undetermined. This CDR3 comprises 14 residues. V lost 4 bases, J lost 4 bases, and 13 bases lay in between. Germline loops: CDR1 SGDLS, CDR2 YYNGEE. The CDR3 DNA reads TGTGCCAGCAGCCTGGCGGCCGAATCAGATACGCAGTATTTT. This sequence encodes CASSLAAESDTQYF. The full variable domain, its missing parts supplied by reference TRBV9 and TRBJ2-3, is DSGVTQTPKHLITATGQRVTLRCSPRSGDLSVYWYQQSLDQGLQFLIQYYNGEERAKGNILERFSAQQFPDLHSELNLSSLELGDSALYFCASSLAAESDTQYFGPGTRLTVL.

This chain uses TRBV7-3 with TRBJ1-1; TRBD1 is a possible D gene (5 bases). Per the germline V gene, CDR1 is SGHTA and CDR2 is FQGTGA. CDR3 size: 16 residues. Trimming pared 5 bases from V and 1 base from J, leaving 17 bases between. In DNA, the CDR3 is TGTGCCAGCAGCCCCGACAGACGAAGGGGGAACACTGAAGCTTTCTTT. Encoded protein: CASSPDRRRGNTEAFF.

This rearrangement joins TRBV20-1 to TRBJ1-1; D may be TRBD1 (6 bases). Germline V lookup: CDR1 DFQATT, CDR2 SNEGSKA (reference sequence). The germline V and J ends were trimmed by 3 bases and 7 bases, with 15 bases remaining between them. The length of the CDR3 is 13 residues. The CDR3 bases are TGCAGTGCTAGTTTCCAGGGGTTAGGTGAAGCTTTCTTT. Its translation: CSASFQGLGEAFF.

The V gene is TRBV19, the J gene TRBJ2-4; 7 nucleotides agree with TRBD1. The junction had 7 bases not matched to a gene; V was cut back by 3 bases and J by 5 bases. The germline gives CDR1 LNHDA, CDR2 SQIVND (reference sequence). The CDR3 loop spans 15 amino acids. The CDR3 sequence: CASSIRRGTQNIQYF. Written as DNA, the CDR3 is TGTGCCAGTAGTATTCGCAGGGGGACACAAAACATTCAGTACTTC.

The chain carries TRBV6-8 and TRBJ1-2; 7 bases match TRBD1. The germline CDR1 and CDR2 sequences are MNHGY and SAAAGT. The CDR3 is 16 residues long. Trimming at V came to 0 bases and at J to 3 bases, leaving 7 bases not matched to a gene. The CDR3 nucleotides are TGTGCCAGCAGTTACTCGAGGGGACAGTTACACTATGGCTACACCTTC. Protein sequence: CASSYSRGQLHYGYTF.

This chain links TRBV30 with TRBJ1-1, with TRBD1 matching over 12 bases. CDR1 is GTSNPN and CDR2 is SVGIG in the germline V gene (reference sequence). This CDR3 has 15 amino acids. J lost 4 bases, V lost 4 bases, and 7 bases had no gene match. CDR3 loop: CAWKGQGARGTEAFF. In nucleotides, the CDR3 is TGTGCCTGGAAGGGACAGGGGGCGCGTGGCACTGAAGCTTTCTTT. The variable domain in full, completed from reference TRBV30 and TRBJ1-1, reads SQTIHQWPATLVQPVGSPLSLECTVEGTSNPNLYWYRQAAGRGLQLLFYSVGIGQISSEVPQNLSASRPQDRQFILSSKKLLLSDSGFYLCAWKGQGARGTEAFFGQGTRLTVV.

The chain employs TRBV2 and TRBJ1-5; 7 nucleotides line up with TRBD1. V shed 5 bases and J 4 bases; nucleotides not matched to a gene: 14. The CDR3 has 17 amino acids. Looked up from germline, CDR1 is SNHLY and CDR2 is FYNNEI. CDR3 loop: CASSSHTGDPKNQPQHF. The CDR3 DNA sequence: TGTGCCAGCAGTTCTCATACAGGGGATCCTAAGAATCAGCCCCAGCATTTT.

This rearrangement joins TRBV10-3 to TRBJ1-2; no clear D gene. Germline CDR1 and CDR2: ENHRY and SYGVKD. The V gene lost 2 bases and the J gene lost 2 bases, with 12 bases spanning the gap. The CDR3 has 15 amino acids. The CDR3 here is CAISEGPTGNYGYTF. The CDR3 region has the DNA TGTGCCATCAGTGAGGGCCCCACGGGGAACTATGGCTACACCTTC.

The J gene is TRBJ2-3, the V gene TRBV5-1; no definite D call. The CDR3 contains 18 residues. Germline values: CDR1 SGHRS, CDR2 YFSETQ. V lost 1 base to trimming and J lost 3 bases, with 21 bases between them. The CDR3: CASSLTITQNEWTDTQYF. DNA of the CDR3: TGCGCCAGCAGCTTGACCATAACACAAAATGAATGGACAGATACGCAGTATTTT.

Only a few counts were recorded for this clone. V gene TRBV7-3 combines with J gene TRBJ1-1; D is undetermined. V gave up 1 base and J gave up 1 base, with 10 bases separating them. Per the germline V gene, CDR1 is SGHTA and CDR2 is FQGTGA. This CDR3 is built from 15 residues. CDR3 coding DNA: TGTGCCAGCAGCTTAATGGCCCCGGGGAACACTGAAGCTTTCTTT. Translated: CASSLMAPGNTEAFF.

The V call is TRBV27, the J call TRBJ2-3; 7 nucleotides match TRBD2. CDR3 size: 14 residues. Germline CDR1 and CDR2: MNHEY and SMNVEV (reference sequence). The V and J ends lost 4 bases and 4 bases, in that order; junction bases with no gene match: 5. This CDR3 reads CASSSLGGSDTQYF. The CDR3 coding sequence is TGTGCCAGCAGTTCTTTGGGGGGGTCAGATACGCAGTATTTT.

The V call is TRBV18, the J call TRBJ1-2, with 7 bases matching TRBD1. Germline lookup yields CDR1 KGHSH and CDR2 LQKENI. V lost 6 bases and J lost 7; bases outside the gene matches: 5. The CDR3 extends over 12 amino acids. CDR3 sequence (DNA): TGTGCCAGCTCCCCAACAGGGGCTGGCTACACCTTC. This encodes CASSPTGAGYTF.

This clone came up once. The rearrangement links TRBV11-3 to TRBJ2-2, with D unclear. Trimming left V 0 bases short and J 5 bases short, with 10 bases between. This CDR3 contains 15 residues. From germline, CDR1 is SGHNT and CDR2 YENEEA. CDR3 sequence: CASSLDPLRTGELFF. The CDR3 DNA sequence: TGTGCCAGCAGCTTAGATCCCCTCCGGACCGGGGAGCTGTTTTTT. Full variable domain (outside the CDR3, taken from reference TRBV11-3 and TRBJ2-2): EAGVVQSPRYKIIEKKQPVAFWCNPISGHNTLYWYLQNLGQGPELLIRYENEEAVDDSQLPKDRFSAERLKGVDSTLKIQPAELGDSAVYLCASSLDPLRTGELFFGEGSRLTVL.

The chain recombines TRBV2 with TRBJ1-5; no reliable D call. Between the trimmed V and J ends, which lost 5 bases and 5 bases, there was a span of 16 bases. This CDR3 spans 15 amino acids. Germline V CDR1 and CDR2: SNHLY, FYNNEI. CDR3 DNA sequence: TGTGCCAGCAGTCGGGCCGGGGAGAAGCATCAGCCCCAGCATTTT. Its translation is CASSRAGEKHQPQHF.

The chain joins TRBV7-3 to TRBJ2-1, with D maybe TRBD2 (7 bases). CDR3 size: 16 residues. Germline V lookup: CDR1 SGHTA, CDR2 FQGTGA. V gave up 0 bases and J gave up 7 bases, with 16 bases separating them. In DNA form, the CDR3 reads TGTGCCAGCAGCTTAACGGCGGGGGCCCCGGGGAATGAGCAGTTCTTC. Amino acid sequence: CASSLTAGAPGNEQFF.

A single count supports this clone. The chain links TRBV28 to TRBJ1-2; 12 positions match TRBD1. Germline V gene lookup returns CDR1 MDHEN and CDR2 SYDVKM. The CDR3 spans 18 residues. The trim removed 6 bases at V and 2 bases at J, leaving 13 bases unmatched. The CDR3: CASSRFRDRGRDNYGYTF. For the CDR3, the DNA is TGTGCCAGCAGCCGATTCCGGGACAGGGGGCGCGACAACTATGGCTACACCTTC.

V usage is TRBV6-1 and J usage is TRBJ2-5; D is perhaps TRBD1 (5 bases). Germline V CDR1 and CDR2: MNHNS, SASEGT. Deletions cut 2 bases from V and 3 bases from J, with 10 bases between. CDR3 length equals 14 residues. CDR3: CASSERDRKETQYF. CDR3 nucleotides: TGTGCCAGCAGTGAACGCGACAGAAAAGAGACCCAGTACTTC.

The chain uses TRBV30 and TRBJ1-6; TRBD1 matches at 8 bases. The CDR3 length is 13 residues. In germline, CDR1 is GTSNPN, CDR2 SVGIG (reference sequence). Unmatched junction bases numbered 7, after V lost 8 bases and J lost 7 bases. The CDR3: CAIIRGRNSPLHF. As DNA, the CDR3 is TGTGCCATCATCAGGGGGCGGAATTCACCCCTCCACTTT.